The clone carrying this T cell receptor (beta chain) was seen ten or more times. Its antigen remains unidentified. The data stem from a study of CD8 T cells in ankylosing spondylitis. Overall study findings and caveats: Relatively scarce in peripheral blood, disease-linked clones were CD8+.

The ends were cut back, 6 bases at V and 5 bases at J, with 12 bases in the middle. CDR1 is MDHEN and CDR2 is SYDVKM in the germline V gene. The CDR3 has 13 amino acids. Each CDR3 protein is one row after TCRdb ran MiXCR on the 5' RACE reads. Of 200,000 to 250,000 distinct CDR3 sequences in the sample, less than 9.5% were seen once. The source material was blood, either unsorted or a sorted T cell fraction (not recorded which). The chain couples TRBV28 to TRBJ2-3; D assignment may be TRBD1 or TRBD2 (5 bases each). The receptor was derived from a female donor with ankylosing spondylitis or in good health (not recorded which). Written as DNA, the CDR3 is TGTGCCAGCAGCGTCCCGGGACGAGATACGCAGTATTTT. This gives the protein CASSVPGRDTQYF.